This T cell receptor beta chain is from a study of cytomegalovirus exposure and HLA in healthy donors. Turning to the study itself: Among several hundred genotyped donors, roughly 81% fell in the Caucasian-associated ancestry cluster. General study findings and limits: According to reports, the classifier identified cytomegalovirus status with high specificity and sensitivity. Altogether, some 170 TCR beta chains were recorded as cytomegalovirus-associated.

Note on this clone: Its cognate antigen is unknown.

The PCR employed 60 Vbeta primers together with 13 Jbeta primers. Authors' processing steps: Approximately 9.9 million shared chains were among the approximately 76 million unique TCR beta chains that a later analysis counted. The table came from immunoSEQ multiplex PCR; TCRdb's copy has only in-frame clones and leaves some out. That table is the source of V, J and clone size, and D and trimming were worked out from the DNA. The sample has approximately 67,000 clones, over 75% seen once. The CDR3 consists of 18 residues. CDR1 is SGHTA, CDR2 FQGNSA, per germline. V lost 1 base to trimming and J lost 1 base, with 16 bases between them.

This chain joins TRBV7-2 and TRBJ2-2; tentative D call: TRBD1 (6 bases). The TCR comes from a woman under 40 in good health and CMV-seropositive. Material for sequencing was PBMCs. The CDR3 DNA reads TGTGCCAGCAGCTTAGTTGGACAGACCACTCGGAACACCGGGGAGCTGTTTTTT. Translation gives CASSLVGQTTRNTGELFF.